Each of the 25 T cell receptor beta chains below was sequenced from the same sample in a study of regulatory T cells in long-lasting Graves disease. Arm-PCR of CDR3 regions and iRepertoire HTBI primers were the basis on which TCR beta libraries were built. TCRdb re-analysed the multiplex PCR reads in MiXCR, keeping a single row per CDR3 protein. The data show fewer than 550,000 distinct CDR3 sequences, around 15% seen once. Time point of the sample: newly diagnosed GD, antithyroid drugs for less than 3 months. Extracted RNA from PBMCs served as the source of the TCR library. This sample also appeared in a second study, on T cells in Graves' hyperthyroidism and ophthalmopathy.

The sequencing used peripheral blood mononuclear cells (PBMCs), collected at new diagnosis, from a patient treated with antithyroid drugs. The receptors derive from a woman younger than 35 with Graves disease.

This clonotype was observed at least ten times. The J gene is TRBJ1-2, the V gene TRBV18; TRBD1 aligns across 7 bases. Germline values: CDR1 KGHSH, CDR2 LQKENI. With 2 bases clipped from V and 6 bases from J, the junction kept 3 bases outside the gene matches. This CDR3 region has 13 residues. The CDR3 DNA reads TGTGCCAGCTCACCAGACAGGGCCCATGGCTACACCTTC. This sequence encodes CASSPDRAHGYTF.

Ten or more counts support this clonotype. The chain is built from TRBV6-2 or TRBV6-3 and TRBJ1-1; weak D call: TRBD1 (5 bases). Deletions cut 2 bases from V and 0 bases from J, with 22 bases between. Germline V gene sequence: CDR1 MNHEY, CDR2 SVGEGT. The CDR3 runs to 19 residues. The CDR3 loop is CASSYGMRIGRVMNTEAFF. CDR3 nucleotides: TGTGCCAGCAGTTACGGGATGAGGATCGGCAGGGTGATGAACACTGAAGCTTTCTTT.

This clonotype was observed at least ten times. The chain combines TRBV24-1 with TRBJ1-5; no reliable D call. The CDR3 runs to 14 residues. Germline V gives CDR1 KGHDR, CDR2 SFDVKD. V lost 4 bases to trimming and J lost 0 bases, with 6 bases between them. The CDR3 nucleotides read TGTGCCACCAGTGAGGCAGGTAGCAATCAGCCCCAGCATTTT. It translates to CATSEAGSNQPQHF.

This sequence joins TRBV4-1 and TRBJ2-1; TRBD2 agrees at 11 bases. This CDR3 is built from 18 residues. Trimming removed 4 bases from V and 3 bases from J; junction bases left unmatched: 11. Germline assignment: CDR1 MGHRA and CDR2 YSYEKL. CDR3 in DNA: TGCGCCAGCAGCCCCGGGGGTAGCGGGAGGGGTTTCTACAATGAGCAGTTCTTC. Translation: CASSPGGSGRGFYNEQFF.

This clonotype was counted at least ten times. The CDR3: CASSRLAESYEQYF. Here the CDR3 DNA reads TGCGCCAGCAGCCGACTAGCGGAATCCTACGAGCAGTACTTC. This chain uses TRBV4-1 with TRBJ2-7; TRBD2 matches 9 bases. CDR1 and CDR2 from the germline V gene are MGHRA and YSYEKL. The V and J ends lost 4 bases and 1 base, in that order; junction bases with no gene match: 2. The CDR3 contains 14 residues.

This clonotype showed up just a few times. The chain combines TRBV6-2 or TRBV6-3 with TRBJ2-1; D is possibly TRBD2 (7 bases). V was cut by 0 bases and J by 6 bases, with 9 bases left in between. CDR1 and CDR2 (germline): MNHEY, SVGEGT. The CDR3 spans 14 residues. The CDR3 DNA reads TGTGCCAGCAGTTACTCGGCGGGGGCCAATGAGCAGTTCTTC. Translation: CASSYSAGANEQFF.

This clonotype has a handful of counts. The J gene is TRBJ1-1, the V gene TRBV19; D is possibly TRBD1 (5 bases). This CDR3 is built from 13 residues. V shed 7 bases and J shed 1 base, with 10 bases lying between them. CDR1 LNHDA and CDR2 SQIVND come from the germline V gene (reference sequence). CDR3 coding DNA: TGTGCCAGTACCATTGGGGGGAACACTGAAGCTTTCTTT. Translated, it gives CASTIGGNTEAFF.

In regard to this clonotype: This may be a read error, as it is one base from a much larger clone. V and J are TRBV6-1 and TRBJ2-3, with 12 bases lining up with TRBD2. Germline V gene data show CDR1 as MNHNS and CDR2 as SASEGT. With 2 bases clipped from V and 4 bases from J, the junction kept 1 base outside the gene matches. The CDR3 is 15 amino acids. This CDR3 reads CASSERLAGADTQYF. Here the CDR3 DNA reads TGTGCCAGCAGTGAACGACTAGCGGGAGCAGATACGCAGTATTTT.

This clonotype has ten or more counts. The chain recombines TRBV20-1 with TRBJ1-1; D not resolved. V lost 0 bases and J lost 6, with 8 bases in between. CDR3 length: 12 residues. Germline CDR1 DFQATT, CDR2 SNEGSKA (reference sequence). The CDR3 here is CSARERRPEAFF. CDR3 sequence (DNA): TGCAGTGCTAGAGAAAGACGGCCTGAAGCTTTCTTT.

Note on this clonotype: Possible read error: a much larger clone is one base away. The V and J genes are TRBV6-5 and TRBJ2-7, with TRBD1 matching over 7 bases. Germline CDR1 is MNHEY and CDR2 is SVGAGI. The CDR3 has 11 residues. This CDR3 reads CVSSYRDSQYF. The CDR3 DNA follows: TGTGTCAGCAGTTACCGGGACAGCCAGTACTTC.

The chain carries TRBV15 and TRBJ1-5; D possibly corresponds to TRBD1 (5 bases). The V end was cut by 3 bases, the J end by 4 bases, with 7 bases between. Germline CDR1 reads LNHNV; CDR2 reads YYDKDF (reference sequence). CDR3 length: 13 amino acids. CDR3 residues: CATSSGGNQPQHF. The CDR3 coding sequence is TGTGCCACCAGCAGCGGGGGGAATCAGCCCCAGCATTTT.

This clonotype was observed at least ten times. The rearrangement joins TRBV29-1 to TRBJ2-1, with 12 positions matching TRBD2. CDR1 SQVTM and CDR2 ANQGSEA come from the germline V gene. J gave up 8 bases and V 7 bases, and 12 bases lay outside the gene matches. This CDR3 has 15 amino acids. The CDR3 spells CSAPALAGGQYEQFF. In nucleotides, the CDR3 is TGCAGCGCTCCCGCGCTAGCGGGAGGGCAGTATGAGCAGTTCTTC.

Ten or more counts support this clonotype. CDR3 DNA sequence: TGCGCCAGCAGAGACGGACACAATCAGCCCCAGCATTTT. Translation: CASRDGHNQPQHF. V and J are TRBV5-1 and TRBJ1-5; a weak D match, TRBD1 (5 bases). Germline V gene sequence: CDR1 SGHRS, CDR2 YFSETQ. The ends were cut back, 5 bases at V and 3 bases at J, with 9 bases in the middle. The CDR3 consists of 13 residues.

The chain uses TRBV27 and TRBJ1-5, with 10 bases fitting TRBD1. Per the germline V gene, CDR1 is MNHEY and CDR2 is SMNVEV (reference sequence). CDR3 size: 19 residues. V lost 1 base, J lost 0 bases, and 9 bases stayed unmatched. As DNA, the CDR3 is TGTGCCAGCAGTTTATATTTGGGACAGGGGACTGATAGCAATCAGCCCCAGCATTTT. Residues: CASSLYLGQGTDSNQPQHF.

This clonotype was observed at least ten times. The chain employs TRBV2 and TRBJ1-1; D not certain. The V gene's germline CDR1 is SNHLY and CDR2 FYNNEI. Trimming pared 7 bases from V and 1 base from J, leaving 13 bases between. This CDR3 comprises 14 residues. DNA for the CDR3: TGTGCCAGCATCATGTCCCATGGGAACACTGAAGCTTTCTTT. Encoded protein: CASIMSHGNTEAFF.

The V call is TRBV28, the J call TRBJ1-1; D is unclear. V was cut by 7 bases and J by 8 bases, with 23 bases left in between. The germline gives CDR1 MDHEN, CDR2 SYDVKM. The CDR3 sequence is 15 residues long. CDR3 in amino acids: CASNPAQGFALEAFF. CDR3 coding DNA: TGTGCCAGCAACCCCGCCCAAGGGTTCGCCCTGGAAGCTTTCTTT.

The CDR3 coding sequence is TGTGCCACCAGTGATTCCATCAGGGCAGATACGCAGTATTTT. This encodes CATSDSIRADTQYF. The V call is TRBV24-1, the J call TRBJ2-3; possible D gene TRBD1, 5 bases. This CDR3 is 14 amino acids long. CDR1 is KGHDR, CDR2 SFDVKD, per germline. V lost 2 bases and J 4 bases, leaving 9 bases between the germline ends.

The chain recombines TRBV5-1 with TRBJ2-5; 11 bases are a match to TRBD1. The trim removed 4 bases at V and 1 base at J, leaving 3 bases unmatched. Looked up from germline, CDR1 is SGHRS and CDR2 is YFSETQ. The CDR3 is made up of 15 amino acids. This CDR3 reads CASSHGTGGQETQYF. The CDR3 DNA is TGCGCCAGCAGCCACGGGACAGGGGGCCAAGAGACCCAGTACTTC. The full variable domain, with the rest looked up from reference TRBV5-1 and TRBJ2-5, is KAGVTQTPRYLIKTRGQQVTLSCSPISGHRSVSWYQQTPGQGLQFLFEYFSETQRNKGNFPGRFSGRQFSNSRSEMNVSTLELGDSALYLCASSHGTGGQETQYFGPGTRLLVL.

This clonotype showed up many times. This chain connects TRBV18 to TRBJ2-1; 7 nucleotides match TRBD1. The CDR3 has 14 residues. In germline, CDR1 is KGHSH, CDR2 LQKENI. Trimming cost V 0 bases and J 10 bases; bases outside gene matches: 6. For the CDR3, the DNA is TGTGCCAGCTCACCACCGTTCGGACAGGACGAGCAGTTCTTC. Encoded protein: CASSPPFGQDEQFF.

This clonotype was counted at least ten times. The rearrangement uses TRBV2 and TRBJ2-5, with a tentative D call TRBD1 (6 bases). The V end lost 8 bases, the J end lost 2 bases, and 24 bases lay between the germline ends. Germline V gene data show CDR1 as SNHLY and CDR2 as FYNNEI. The CDR3 totals 17 residues. DNA of the CDR3: TGTGCCAGCGGAACGTCCCCGCGGAAGGGGGATCAAGAGACCCAGTACTTC. Its protein is CASGTSPRKGDQETQYF.

This clonotype was recorded a few times. Here the CDR3 reads CASNQGNLAGGWIGELFF. The CDR3 DNA reads as TGTGCCAGCAATCAAGGGAACCTAGCGGGAGGCTGGATCGGGGAGCTGTTTTTT. The chain is built from TRBV28 and TRBJ2-2; 11 bases agree with TRBD2. Germline V lookup: CDR1 MDHEN, CDR2 SYDVKM. The CDR3 length is 18 residues. J lost 7 bases, V lost 7 bases, and 17 bases had no gene match.

The chain uses TRBV7-9 and TRBJ2-5; D not resolved. The V and J ends lost 6 bases and 1 base respectively, with 9 bases between them. The CDR3 runs to 13 residues. Germline V gene data show CDR1 as SEHNR and CDR2 as FQNEAQ (reference sequence). The CDR3 region is CASSIEVQETQYF. CDR3 nucleotide sequence: TGTGCCAGCAGTATTGAAGTCCAAGAGACCCAGTACTTC.

The rearrangement uses TRBV5-1 and TRBJ2-7, with D possibly being TRBD2 (5 bases). The V end was cut by 5 bases, the J end by 6 bases, with 27 bases between. CDR1 and CDR2 from the germline V gene are SGHRS and YFSETQ. This CDR3 region has 17 residues. For the CDR3, the DNA is TGCGCCAGCAGACCTTCGTTTTCCGAGGTCGAAGGGAGCGAGCAGTACTTC. It codes for CASRPSFSEVEGSEQYF.

This clonotype came up a few times. The CDR3 sequence: CASRGTEHTEAFF. CDR3 sequence (DNA): TGCGCCAGCAGGGGGACAGAGCACACTGAAGCTTTCTTT. The J gene is TRBJ1-1, the V gene TRBV10-2; 7 nucleotides line up with TRBD1. The CDR3 loop spans 13 amino acids. Germline assignment: CDR1 WSHSY and CDR2 SAAADI. Trimming took 6 bases from V and 3 from J; bases not matched to a gene: 4.

A few counts support this clonotype. This chain links TRBV27 with TRBJ2-1; 11 bases align to TRBD2. The germline gives CDR1 MNHEY, CDR2 SMNVEV (reference sequence). The trim removed 6 bases at V and 3 bases at J, leaving 10 bases unmatched. The CDR3 is made up of 17 amino acids. The CDR3 DNA reads as TGTGCCAGCAGCCATCCTAGCGGGAGGCCTCTCTACAATGAGCAGTTCTTC. It yields the protein CASSHPSGRPLYNEQFF.